This T cell receptor beta chain was sequenced during a study of blood T cell repertoires in COVID-19. At the level of the study: Samples representing acute and convalescent COVID-19 were sourced from the United States, Italy and Spain. PBMCs, B-cell-depleted T cells, or T cells were the source of the cDNA or gDNA that made up the material.

Original methodology: From reference gene primer amplification, estimates of nucleated cell counts were derived. Only in-frame clones appear in the TCRdb table, and some are missing; sequencing was by immunoSEQ multiplex PCR. V and J calls and clone size are those listed in that table; D and trimming were worked out from the DNA. Among 60,000 to 80,000 clones listed, roughly 80% were seen once. CDR1 and CDR2 from the germline V gene are SGDLS and YYNGEE. V was clipped by 0 bases and J by 0 bases, with 6 bases between them. The length of the CDR3 is 15 residues. This TCR derives from a man aged 50 to 60 with active COVID-19. Sequences were obtained from peripheral blood. The V and J genes are TRBV9 and TRBJ1-4; D remains unclear. CDR3 sequence (DNA): TGTGCCAGCAGCGTAGCGGGGACAACTAATGAAAAACTGTTTTTT. Its protein product is CASSVAGTTNEKLFF.